This T cell receptor beta chain was documented in a study of T-cell reconstitution after alpha-beta-depleted transplantation in children. Germline CDR1 SGHAT, CDR2 FQNNGV. V lost 1 base and J lost 2, with 16 bases in between. The CDR3 contains 17 residues. Researchers prepared the TCRbeta library using unique molecular identifiers, the study reports. TCRdb fed the PCR reads into MiXCR, producing one record per CDR3 protein. The table has approximately 400,000 distinct CDR3 sequences, roughly a tenth seen once. This clonotype was recorded only once. The source was PBMCs from the stem cell graft donor, collected from the stem cell graft. This chain links TRBV11-2 with TRBJ2-3; TRBD2 might be the D (6 bases). This sequence was found in a human donor who donated a stem cell graft to a child with acute myeloid leukemia. CDR3: CASSLGPAAGHTDTQYF. CDR3 in DNA: TGTGCCAGCAGCTTAGGTCCAGCGGCGGGGCACACAGATACGCAGTATTTT.